This TCR beta chain was recorded in a study of blood T cell repertoires in COVID-19. V lost 3 bases and J lost 0; bases outside the gene matches: 17. The CDR3 has 21 residues. The germline CDR1 and CDR2 sequences are LGHNA and YSLEER. Libraries were prepared by immunoSEQ multiplex PCR; TCRdb keeps only in-frame clonotypes and omits some of them. Of about 140,000 clones in the sample, around 81% are singletons; the top ten hold approximately 4%. This chain links TRBV4-3 with TRBJ2-2; 9 bases line up with TRBD2. Sequences were obtained from peripheral blood. The receptor comes from an older woman with acute or convalescent COVID-19. The CDR3 region has the DNA TGCGCCAGCAGCCAGAAGACCGGGACTAGCAGCGGGGAGGCGAACACCGGGGAGCTGTTTTTT. Translation: CASSQKTGTSSGEANTGELFF.